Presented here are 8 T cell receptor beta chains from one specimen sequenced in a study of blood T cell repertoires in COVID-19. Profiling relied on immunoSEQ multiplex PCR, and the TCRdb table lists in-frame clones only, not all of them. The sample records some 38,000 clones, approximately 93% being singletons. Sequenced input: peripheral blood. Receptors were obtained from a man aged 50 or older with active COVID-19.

CDR3 region: CASSPRGTGKETQYF. The CDR3 coding sequence is TGTGCCAGCAGCCCCCGAGGGACAGGGAAAGAGACCCAGTACTTC. This chain uses TRBV11-1 with TRBJ2-5, with 9 bases aligning to TRBD1. The trim removed 5 bases at V and 3 bases at J, leaving 7 bases unmatched. Germline V lookup: CDR1 SGHAT, CDR2 FQDESV (reference sequence). This CDR3 comprises 15 residues.

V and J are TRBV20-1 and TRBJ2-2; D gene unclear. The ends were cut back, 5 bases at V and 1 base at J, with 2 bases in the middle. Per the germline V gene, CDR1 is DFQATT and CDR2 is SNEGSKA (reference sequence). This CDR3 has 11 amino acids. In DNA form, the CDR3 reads TGCAGTGCTCAGAACACCGGGGAGCTGTTTTTT. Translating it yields CSAQNTGELFF.

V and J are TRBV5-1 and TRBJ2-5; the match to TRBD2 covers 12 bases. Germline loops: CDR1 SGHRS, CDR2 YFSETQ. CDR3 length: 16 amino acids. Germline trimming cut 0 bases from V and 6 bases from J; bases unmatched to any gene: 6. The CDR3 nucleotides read TGCGCCAGCAGCTTGGTGGCTAGCGGGGGGGCGAAGACCCAGTACTTC. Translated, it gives CASSLVASGGAKTQYF. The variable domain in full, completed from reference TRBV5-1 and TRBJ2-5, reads KAGVTQTPRYLIKTRGQQVTLSCSPISGHRSVSWYQQTPGQGLQFLFEYFSETQRNKGNFPGRFSGRQFSNSRSEMNVSTLELGDSALYLCASSLVASGGAKTQYFGPGTRLLVL.

CDR3 amino acids: CAWSTAGWNSPLHF. The CDR3 coding sequence is TGTGCCTGGAGTACGGCAGGGTGGAATTCACCCCTCCACTTT. The chain has TRBV30 and TRBJ1-6; D is possibly TRBD1 (5 bases). The CDR3 loop spans 14 amino acids. CDR1 is GTSNPN and CDR2 is SVGIG in the germline V gene (reference sequence). V lost 2 bases and J lost 7, with 12 bases in between.

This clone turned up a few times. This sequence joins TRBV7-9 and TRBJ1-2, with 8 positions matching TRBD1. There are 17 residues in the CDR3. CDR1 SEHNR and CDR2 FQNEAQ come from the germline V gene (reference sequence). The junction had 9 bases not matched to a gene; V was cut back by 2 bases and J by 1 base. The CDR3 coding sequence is TGTGCCAGCAGCTTAACGACAGGGGATGGTAGTAACTATGGCTACACCTTC. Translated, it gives CASSLTTGDGSNYGYTF.

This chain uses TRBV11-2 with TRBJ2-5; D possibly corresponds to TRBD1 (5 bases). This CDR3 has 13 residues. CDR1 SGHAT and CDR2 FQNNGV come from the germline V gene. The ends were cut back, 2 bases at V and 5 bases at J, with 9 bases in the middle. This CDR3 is CASSLTDSETQYF. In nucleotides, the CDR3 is TGTGCCAGCAGCTTAACAGACAGTGAGACCCAGTACTTC.

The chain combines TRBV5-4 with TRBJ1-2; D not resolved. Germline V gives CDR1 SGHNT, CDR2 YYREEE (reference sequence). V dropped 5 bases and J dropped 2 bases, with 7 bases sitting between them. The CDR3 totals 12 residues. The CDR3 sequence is CASSRENYGYTF. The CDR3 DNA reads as TGTGCCAGCAGTCGGGAAAACTATGGCTACACCTTC. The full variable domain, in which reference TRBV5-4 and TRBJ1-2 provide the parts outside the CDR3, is ETGVTQSPTHLIKTRGQQVTLRCSSQSGHNTVSWYQQALGQGPQFIFQYYREEENGRGNFPPRFSGLQFPNYSSELNVNALELDDSALYLCASSRENYGYTFGSGTRLTVV.

In nucleotides, the CDR3 is TGCGCCAGCTTGCAGGAACTTAGCACAGATACGCAGTATTTT. Its translation is CASLQELSTDTQYF. This rearrangement joins TRBV5-1 to TRBJ2-3; no clear D. V was cut by 7 bases and J by 0 bases, with 12 bases left in between. Germline V gives CDR1 SGHRS, CDR2 YFSETQ. CDR3 length: 14 amino acids. Using reference TRBV5-1 and TRBJ2-3 for the parts outside the CDR3, the full variable domain is KAGVTQTPRYLIKTRGQQVTLSCSPISGHRSVSWYQQTPGQGLQFLFEYFSETQRNKGNFPGRFSGRQFSNSRSEMNVSTLELGDSALYLCASLQELSTDTQYFGPGTRLTVL.